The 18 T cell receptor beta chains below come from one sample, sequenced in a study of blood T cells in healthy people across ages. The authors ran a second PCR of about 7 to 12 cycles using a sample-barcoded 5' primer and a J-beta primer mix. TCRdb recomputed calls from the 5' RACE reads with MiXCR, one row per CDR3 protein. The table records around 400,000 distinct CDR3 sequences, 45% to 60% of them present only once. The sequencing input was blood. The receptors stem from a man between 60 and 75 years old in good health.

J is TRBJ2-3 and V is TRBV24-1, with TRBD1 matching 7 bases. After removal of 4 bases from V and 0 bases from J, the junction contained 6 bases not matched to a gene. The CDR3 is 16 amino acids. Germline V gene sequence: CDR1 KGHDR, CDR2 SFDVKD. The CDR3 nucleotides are TGTGCCACCAGTGAGGGACAGTCGTCTAGCACAGATACGCAGTATTTT. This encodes CATSEGQSSSTDTQYF.

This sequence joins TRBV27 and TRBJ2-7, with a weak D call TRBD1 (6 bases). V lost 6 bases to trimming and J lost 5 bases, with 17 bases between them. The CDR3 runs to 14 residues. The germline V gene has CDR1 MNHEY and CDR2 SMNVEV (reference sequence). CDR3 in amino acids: CASRTGTASDEQYF. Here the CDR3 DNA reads TGTGCCAGCAGAACAGGGACGGCAAGCGACGAGCAGTACTTC.

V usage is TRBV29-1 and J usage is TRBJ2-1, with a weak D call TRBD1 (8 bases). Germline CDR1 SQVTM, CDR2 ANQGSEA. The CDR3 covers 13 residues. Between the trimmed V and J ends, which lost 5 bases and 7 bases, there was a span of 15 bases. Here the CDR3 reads CSVTGGGGNEQFF. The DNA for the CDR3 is TGCAGCGTTACAGGGGGGGGTGGTAATGAGCAGTTCTTC.

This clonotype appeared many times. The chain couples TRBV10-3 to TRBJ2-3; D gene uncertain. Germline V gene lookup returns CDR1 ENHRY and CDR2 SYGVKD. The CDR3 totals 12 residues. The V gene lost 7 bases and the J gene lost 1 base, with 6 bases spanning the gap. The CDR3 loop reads CAIKDRTDTQYF. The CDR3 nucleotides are TGTGCCATCAAGGACCGCACAGATACGCAGTATTTT.

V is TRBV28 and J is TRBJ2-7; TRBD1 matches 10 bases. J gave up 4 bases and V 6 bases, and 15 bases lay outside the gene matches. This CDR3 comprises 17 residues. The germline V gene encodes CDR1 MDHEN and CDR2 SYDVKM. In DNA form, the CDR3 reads TGTGCCAGCAGCCAACCCCCCGGACAGGGGGTGGGTTACGAGCAGTACTTC. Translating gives CASSQPPGQGVGYEQYF.

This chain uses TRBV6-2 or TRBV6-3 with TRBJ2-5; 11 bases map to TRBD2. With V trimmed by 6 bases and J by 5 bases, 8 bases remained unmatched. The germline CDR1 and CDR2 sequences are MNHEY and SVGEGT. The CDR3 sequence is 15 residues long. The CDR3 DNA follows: TGTGCCAGCAGAGAGCTAGCGGGAGGCTGGGAGACCCAGTACTTC. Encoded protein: CASRELAGGWETQYF.

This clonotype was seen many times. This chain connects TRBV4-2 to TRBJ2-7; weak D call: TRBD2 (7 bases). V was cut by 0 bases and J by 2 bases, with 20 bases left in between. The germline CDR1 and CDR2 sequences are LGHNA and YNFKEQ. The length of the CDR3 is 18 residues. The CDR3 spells CASSQDSRLGGAPYEQYF. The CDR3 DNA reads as TGTGCCAGCAGCCAAGATTCTCGGTTGGGGGGGGCCCCCTACGAGCAGTACTTC.

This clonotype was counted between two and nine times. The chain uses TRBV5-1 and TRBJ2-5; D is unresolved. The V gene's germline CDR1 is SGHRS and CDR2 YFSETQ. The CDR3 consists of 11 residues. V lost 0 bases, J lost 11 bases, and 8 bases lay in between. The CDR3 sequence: CASSLDVEQYF. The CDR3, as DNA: TGCGCCAGCAGCTTGGACGTGGAGCAGTACTTC.

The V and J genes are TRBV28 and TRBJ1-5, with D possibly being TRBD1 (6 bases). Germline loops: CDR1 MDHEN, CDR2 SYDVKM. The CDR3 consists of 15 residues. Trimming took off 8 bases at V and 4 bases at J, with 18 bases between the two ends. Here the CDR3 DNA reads TGTGCCAGCTCCGTGACACTCCAGGGGAATCAGCCCCAGCATTTT. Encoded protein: CASSVTLQGNQPQHF.

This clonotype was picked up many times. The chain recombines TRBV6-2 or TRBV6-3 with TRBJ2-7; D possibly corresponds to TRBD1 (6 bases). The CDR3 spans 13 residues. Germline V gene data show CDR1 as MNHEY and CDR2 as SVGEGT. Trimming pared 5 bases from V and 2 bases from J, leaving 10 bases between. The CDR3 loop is CASSKGTTYEQYF. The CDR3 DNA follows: TGTGCCAGCAGTAAGGGGACAACCTACGAGCAGTACTTC.

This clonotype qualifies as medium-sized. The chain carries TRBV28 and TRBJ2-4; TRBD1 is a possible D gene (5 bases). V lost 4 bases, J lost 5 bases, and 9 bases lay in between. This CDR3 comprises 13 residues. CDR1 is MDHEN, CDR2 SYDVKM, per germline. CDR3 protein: CASSWQGENIQYF. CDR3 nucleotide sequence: TGTGCCAGCAGTTGGCAGGGCGAAAACATTCAGTACTTC.

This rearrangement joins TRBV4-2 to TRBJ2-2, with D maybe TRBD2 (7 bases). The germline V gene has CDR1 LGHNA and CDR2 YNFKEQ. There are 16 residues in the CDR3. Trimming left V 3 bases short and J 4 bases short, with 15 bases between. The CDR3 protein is CASSQTGGMGTGELFF. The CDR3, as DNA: TGTGCCAGCAGCCAGACGGGGGGCATGGGCACCGGGGAGCTGTTTTTT.

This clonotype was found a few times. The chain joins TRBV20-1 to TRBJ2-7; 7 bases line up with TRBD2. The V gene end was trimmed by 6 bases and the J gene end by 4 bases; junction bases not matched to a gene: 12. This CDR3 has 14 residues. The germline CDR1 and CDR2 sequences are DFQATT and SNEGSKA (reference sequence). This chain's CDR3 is CSAHGKGGPYEQYF. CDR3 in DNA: TGCAGTGCCCACGGGAAGGGAGGGCCGTACGAGCAGTACTTC.

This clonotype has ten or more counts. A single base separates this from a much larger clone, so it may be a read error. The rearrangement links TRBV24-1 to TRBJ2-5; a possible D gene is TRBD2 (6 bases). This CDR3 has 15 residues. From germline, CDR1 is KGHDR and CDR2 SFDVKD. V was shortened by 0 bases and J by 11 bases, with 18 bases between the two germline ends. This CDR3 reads CATSDLARGGNEQYF. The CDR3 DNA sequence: TGTGCCACCAGTGATTTGGCAAGGGGAGGTAATGAGCAGTACTTC.

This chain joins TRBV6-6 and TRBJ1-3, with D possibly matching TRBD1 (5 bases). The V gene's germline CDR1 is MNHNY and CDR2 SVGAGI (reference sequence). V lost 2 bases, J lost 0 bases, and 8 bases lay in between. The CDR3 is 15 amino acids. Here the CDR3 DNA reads TGTGCCAGCAGTTACGACAGATCCTCTGGAAACACCATATATTTT. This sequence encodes CASSYDRSSGNTIYF.

CDR3 residues: CSAPQVSYNSPLHF. The CDR3 coding sequence is TGCAGTGCACCACAGGTTTCCTATAATTCACCCCTCCACTTT. This chain joins TRBV20-1 and TRBJ1-6; the D gene is possibly TRBD1 (5 bases). Germline V CDR1 and CDR2: DFQATT, SNEGSKA (reference sequence). This CDR3 has 14 amino acids. V dropped 6 bases and J dropped 1 base, with 10 bases sitting between them.

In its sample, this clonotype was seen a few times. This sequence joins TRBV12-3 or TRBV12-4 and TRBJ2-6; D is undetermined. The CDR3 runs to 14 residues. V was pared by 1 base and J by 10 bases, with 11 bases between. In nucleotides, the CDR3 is TGTGCCAGCAGTTTAGTTCGGGTCGGGAACGTCCTGACTTTC. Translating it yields CASSLVRVGNVLTF.

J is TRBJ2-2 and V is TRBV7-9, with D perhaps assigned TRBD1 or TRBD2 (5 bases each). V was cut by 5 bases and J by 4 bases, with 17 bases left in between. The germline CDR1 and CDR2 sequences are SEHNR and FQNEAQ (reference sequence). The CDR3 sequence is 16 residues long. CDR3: CASSQSGQTGTGELFF. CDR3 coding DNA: TGTGCCAGCAGCCAATCGGGGCAGACGGGCACCGGGGAGCTGTTTTTT. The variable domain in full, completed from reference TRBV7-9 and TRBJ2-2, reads DTGVSQNPRHKITKRGQNVTFRCDPISEHNRLYWYRQTLGQGPEFLTYFQNEAQLEKSRLLSDRFSAERPKGSFSTLEIQRTEQGDSAMYLCASSQSGQTGTGELFFGEGSRLTVL.